This T cell receptor (beta chain) was obtained from a study of cytomegalovirus exposure and HLA in healthy donors. V dropped 6 bases and J dropped 0; count of bases not matched to a gene: 3. Germline values: CDR1 LNHDA, CDR2 SQIVND (reference sequence). The CDR3 runs 15 residues. The PCR had 60 Vbeta and 13 Jbeta primers. The table came from immunoSEQ multiplex PCR; TCRdb's copy has only in-frame clones and leaves some out. The listing records some 150,000 clones. This receptor was obtained from a woman between 18 and 30 years old in good health and CMV-seropositive. The chain employs TRBV19 and TRBJ2-1, with 9 bases matching TRBD2. Sequences were obtained from PBMCs. CDR3: CASSRTSASYNEQFF. The DNA of the CDR3 is TGTGCCAGTAGCAGGACTAGCGCCTCCTACAATGAGCAGTTCTTC.